This paragraph reports one T cell receptor (beta chain). This sample is drawn from a study of blood T cell repertoires in COVID-19. V lost 4 bases, J lost 3 bases, and 9 bases stayed unmatched. The germline V gene encodes CDR1 SGHTA and CDR2 FQGNSA. CDR3 length: 16 amino acids. Original processing notes: Nucleated cell counts were estimated from reference gene primer amplification. Method: immunoSEQ multiplex PCR; TCRdb's copy keeps in-frame clones and lacks some. V, J and clone size derive from that table, while D and trimming were established from the DNA sequence. The table lists about 67,000 clones, about 90% of them singletons.

The TCR comes from a man aged 50 to 60 with active COVID-19. The gene calls are TRBV7-2 and TRBJ1-2; 9 positions match TRBD1. Input material: peripheral blood. CDR3 protein: CASSSPGTGLDYGYTF. The CDR3 DNA reads TGTGCCAGCAGCTCGCCCGGGACAGGGTTAGACTATGGCTACACCTTC.